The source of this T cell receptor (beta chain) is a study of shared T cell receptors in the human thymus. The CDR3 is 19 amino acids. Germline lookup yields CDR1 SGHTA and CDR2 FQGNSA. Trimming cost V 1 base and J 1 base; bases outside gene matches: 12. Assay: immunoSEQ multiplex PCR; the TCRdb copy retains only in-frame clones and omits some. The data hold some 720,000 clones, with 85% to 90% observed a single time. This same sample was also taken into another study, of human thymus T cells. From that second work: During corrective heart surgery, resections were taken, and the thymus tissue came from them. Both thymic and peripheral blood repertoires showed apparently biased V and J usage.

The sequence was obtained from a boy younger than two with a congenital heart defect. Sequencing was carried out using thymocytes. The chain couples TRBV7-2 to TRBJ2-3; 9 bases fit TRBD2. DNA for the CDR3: TGTGCCAGCAGCTTAGAGGGCCTAGCGGGATCCGGCGGCACAGATACGCAGTATTTT. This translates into CASSLEGLAGSGGTDTQYF.